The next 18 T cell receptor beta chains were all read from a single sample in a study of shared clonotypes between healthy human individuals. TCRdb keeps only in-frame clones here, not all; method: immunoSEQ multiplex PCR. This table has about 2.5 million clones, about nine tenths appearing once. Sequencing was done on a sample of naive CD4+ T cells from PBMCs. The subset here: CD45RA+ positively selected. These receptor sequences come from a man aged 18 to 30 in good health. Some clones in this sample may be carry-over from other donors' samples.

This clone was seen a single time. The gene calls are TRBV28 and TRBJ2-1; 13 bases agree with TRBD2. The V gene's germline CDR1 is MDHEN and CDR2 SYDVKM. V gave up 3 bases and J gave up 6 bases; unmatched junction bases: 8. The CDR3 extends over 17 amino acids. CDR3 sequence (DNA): TGTGCCAGCAGTTTCCTTAAAGGGACTAGCGGGACCAATGAGCAGTTCTTC. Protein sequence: CASSFLKGTSGTNEQFF.

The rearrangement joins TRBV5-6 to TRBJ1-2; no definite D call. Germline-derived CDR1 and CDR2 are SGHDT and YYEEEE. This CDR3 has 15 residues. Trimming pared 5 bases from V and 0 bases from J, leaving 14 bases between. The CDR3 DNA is TGTGCCAGCAGTTTACTAACGCGGACTAACTATGGCTACACCTTC. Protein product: CASSLLTRTNYGYTF.

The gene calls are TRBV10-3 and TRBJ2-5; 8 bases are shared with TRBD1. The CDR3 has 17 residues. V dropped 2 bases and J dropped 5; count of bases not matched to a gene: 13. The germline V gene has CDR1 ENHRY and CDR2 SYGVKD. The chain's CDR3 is CAISERTGTKFQETQYF. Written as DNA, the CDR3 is TGTGCCATCAGTGAGAGGACAGGGACAAAATTCCAGGAGACCCAGTACTTC.

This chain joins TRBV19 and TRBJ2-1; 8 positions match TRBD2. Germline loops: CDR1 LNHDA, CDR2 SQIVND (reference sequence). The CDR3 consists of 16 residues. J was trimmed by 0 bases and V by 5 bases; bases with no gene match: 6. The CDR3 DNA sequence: TGTGCCAGTAGTTCGACTAGCGCCCCCTCCTACAATGAGCAGTTCTTC. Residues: CASSSTSAPSYNEQFF.

Here the CDR3 DNA reads TGTGCCAGCAGTCTAGCGGGAACCAATGAGCAGTTCTTC. Encoded protein: CASSLAGTNEQFF. The chain joins TRBV25-1 to TRBJ2-1, with TRBD2 matching 9 bases. Germline V gene data show CDR1 as MGHDK and CDR2 as SYGVNS. The CDR3 extends over 13 amino acids. The ends lost 5 bases at V and 6 bases at J; junction bases unmatched: 2.

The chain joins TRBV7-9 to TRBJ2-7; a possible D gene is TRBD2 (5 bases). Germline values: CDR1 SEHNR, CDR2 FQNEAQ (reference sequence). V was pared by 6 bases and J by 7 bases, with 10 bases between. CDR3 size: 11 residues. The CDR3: CASREGEEQYF. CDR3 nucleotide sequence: TGTGCCAGCAGAGAGGGAGAGGAGCAGTACTTC.

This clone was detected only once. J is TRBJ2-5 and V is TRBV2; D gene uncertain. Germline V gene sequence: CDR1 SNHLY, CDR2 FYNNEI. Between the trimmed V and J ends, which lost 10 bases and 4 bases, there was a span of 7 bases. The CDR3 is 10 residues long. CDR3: CATMGETQYF. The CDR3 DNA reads TGTGCCACCATGGGAGAGACCCAGTACTTC.

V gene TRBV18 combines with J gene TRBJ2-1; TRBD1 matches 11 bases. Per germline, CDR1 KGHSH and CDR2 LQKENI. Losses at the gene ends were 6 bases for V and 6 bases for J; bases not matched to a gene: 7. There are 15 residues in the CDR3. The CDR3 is CASSAGTGGSNEQFF. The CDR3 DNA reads TGTGCCAGCTCTGCCGGGACAGGGGGATCCAATGAGCAGTTCTTC. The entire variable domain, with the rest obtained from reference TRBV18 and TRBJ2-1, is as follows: NAGVMQNPRHLVRRRGQEARLRCSPMKGHSHVYWYRQLPEEGLKFMVYLQKENIIDESGMPKERFSAEFPKEGPSILRIQQVVRGDSAAYFCASSAGTGGSNEQFFGPGTRLTVL.

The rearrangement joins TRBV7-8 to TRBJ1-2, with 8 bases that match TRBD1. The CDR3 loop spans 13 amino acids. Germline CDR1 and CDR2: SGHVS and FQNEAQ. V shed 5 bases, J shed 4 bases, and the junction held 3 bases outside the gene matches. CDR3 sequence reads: CASSLDRAYGYTF. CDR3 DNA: TGTGCCAGCAGCCTGGACAGGGCCTATGGCTACACCTTC.

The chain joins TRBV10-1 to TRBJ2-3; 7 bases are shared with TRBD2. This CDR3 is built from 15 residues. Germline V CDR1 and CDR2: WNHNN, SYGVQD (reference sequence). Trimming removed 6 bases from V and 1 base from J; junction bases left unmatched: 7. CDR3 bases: TGCGCCAGCAGCCCCGGGACTACGGGCACAGATACGCAGTATTTT. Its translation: CASSPGTTGTDTQYF.

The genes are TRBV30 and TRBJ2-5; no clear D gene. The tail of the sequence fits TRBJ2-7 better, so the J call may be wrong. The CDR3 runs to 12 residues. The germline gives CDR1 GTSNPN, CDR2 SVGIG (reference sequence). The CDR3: CAWSVIGYEQYF. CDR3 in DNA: TGTGCCTGGAGTGTAATCGGTTACGAGCAGTACTTC.

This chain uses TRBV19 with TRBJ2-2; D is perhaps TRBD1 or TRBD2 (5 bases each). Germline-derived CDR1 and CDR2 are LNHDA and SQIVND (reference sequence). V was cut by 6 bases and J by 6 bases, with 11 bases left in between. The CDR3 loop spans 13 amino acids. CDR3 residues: CASRNVGAGELFF. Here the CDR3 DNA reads TGTGCCAGTAGAAACGTGGGGGCCGGGGAGCTGTTTTTT.

The CDR3 spells CASSLPGGQVNTEAFF. DNA for the CDR3: TGCGCCAGCAGCCTCCCCGGAGGACAGGTGAACACTGAAGCTTTCTTT. The chain carries TRBV4-1 and TRBJ1-1; 7 bases are shared with TRBD1. The length of the CDR3 is 16 residues. The germline V gene encodes CDR1 MGHRA and CDR2 YSYEKL. J was trimmed by 0 bases and V by 4 bases; bases with no gene match: 8.

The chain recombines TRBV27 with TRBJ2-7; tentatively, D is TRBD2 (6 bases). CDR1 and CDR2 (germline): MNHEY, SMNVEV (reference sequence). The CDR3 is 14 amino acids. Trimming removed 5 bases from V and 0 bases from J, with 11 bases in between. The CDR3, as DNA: TGTGCCAGCAGTCCCACGGGGGTCTCCTACGAGCAGTACTTC. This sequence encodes CASSPTGVSYEQYF.

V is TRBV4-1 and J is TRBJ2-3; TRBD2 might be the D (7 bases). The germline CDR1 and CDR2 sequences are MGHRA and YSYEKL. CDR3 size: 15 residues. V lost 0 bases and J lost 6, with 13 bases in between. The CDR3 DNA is TGCGCCAGCAGCCAAGATACTGGGGGGGCCGATACGCAGTATTTT. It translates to CASSQDTGGADTQYF.

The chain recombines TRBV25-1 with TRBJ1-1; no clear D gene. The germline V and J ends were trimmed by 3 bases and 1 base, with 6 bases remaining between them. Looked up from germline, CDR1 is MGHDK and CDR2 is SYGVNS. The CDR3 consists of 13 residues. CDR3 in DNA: TGTGCCAGCAGTGAGCTAGGGAACACTGAAGCTTTCTTT. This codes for CASSELGNTEAFF.

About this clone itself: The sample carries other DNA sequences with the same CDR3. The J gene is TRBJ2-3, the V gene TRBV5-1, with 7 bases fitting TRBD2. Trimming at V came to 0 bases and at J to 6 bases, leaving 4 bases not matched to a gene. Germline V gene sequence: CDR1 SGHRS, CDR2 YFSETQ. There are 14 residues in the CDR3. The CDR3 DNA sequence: TGCGCCAGCAGCTTGGTCGCGGGAGAGGATACGCAGTATTTT. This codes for CASSLVAGEDTQYF.

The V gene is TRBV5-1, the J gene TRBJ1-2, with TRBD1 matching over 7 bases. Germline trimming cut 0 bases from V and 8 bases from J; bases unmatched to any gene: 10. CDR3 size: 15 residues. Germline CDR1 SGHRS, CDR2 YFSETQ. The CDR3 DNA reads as TGCGCCAGCAGCTTGGGACAGGGACCAGCGTCGGGCTACACCTTC. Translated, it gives CASSLGQGPASGYTF.